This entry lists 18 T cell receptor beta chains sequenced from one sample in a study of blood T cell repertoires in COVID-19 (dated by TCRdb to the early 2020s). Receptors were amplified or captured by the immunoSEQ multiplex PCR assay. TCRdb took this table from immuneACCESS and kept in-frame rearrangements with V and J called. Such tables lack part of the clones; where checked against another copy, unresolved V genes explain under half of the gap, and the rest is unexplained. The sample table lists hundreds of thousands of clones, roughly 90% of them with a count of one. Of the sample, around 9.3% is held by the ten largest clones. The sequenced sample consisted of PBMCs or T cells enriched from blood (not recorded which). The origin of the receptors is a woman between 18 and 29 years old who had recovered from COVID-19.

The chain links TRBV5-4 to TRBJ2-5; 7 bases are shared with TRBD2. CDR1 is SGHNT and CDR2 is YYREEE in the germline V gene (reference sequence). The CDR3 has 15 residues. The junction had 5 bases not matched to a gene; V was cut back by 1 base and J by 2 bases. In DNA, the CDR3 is TGTGCCAGCAGCTTGAGTTTCGGGGGGCAAGAGACCCAGTACTTC. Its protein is CASSLSFGGQETQYF. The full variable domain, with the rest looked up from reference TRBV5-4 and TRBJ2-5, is ETGVTQSPTHLIKTRGQQVTLRCSSQSGHNTVSWYQQALGQGPQFIFQYYREEENGRGNFPPRFSGLQFPNYSSELNVNALELDDSALYLCASSLSFGGQETQYFGPGTRLLVL.

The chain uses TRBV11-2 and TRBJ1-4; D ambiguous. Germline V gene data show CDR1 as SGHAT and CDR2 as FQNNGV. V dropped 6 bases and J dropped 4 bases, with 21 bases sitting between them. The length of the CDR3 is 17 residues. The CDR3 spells CASRRTLRGTYNEKLFF. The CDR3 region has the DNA TGTGCCAGCAGACGAACATTGAGAGGTACCTATAATGAAAAACTGTTTTTT.

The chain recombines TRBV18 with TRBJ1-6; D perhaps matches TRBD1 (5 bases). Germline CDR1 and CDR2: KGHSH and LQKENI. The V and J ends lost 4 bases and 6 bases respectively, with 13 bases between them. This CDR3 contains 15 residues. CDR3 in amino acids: CASSQGLPVNSPLHF. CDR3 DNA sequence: TGTGCCAGCTCACAGGGACTCCCAGTTAATTCACCCCTCCACTTT.

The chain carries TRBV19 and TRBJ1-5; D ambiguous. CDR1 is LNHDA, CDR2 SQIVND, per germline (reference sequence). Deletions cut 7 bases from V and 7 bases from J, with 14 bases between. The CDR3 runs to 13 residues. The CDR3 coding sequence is TGTGCCAGTACTGGAGGAATCGGGCAGCCCCAGCATTTT. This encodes CASTGGIGQPQHF.

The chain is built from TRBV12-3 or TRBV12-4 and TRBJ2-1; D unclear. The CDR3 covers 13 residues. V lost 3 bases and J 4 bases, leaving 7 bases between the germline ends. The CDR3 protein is CASSFSLYNEQFF. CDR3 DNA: TGTGCCAGCAGTTTTTCCCTTTACAATGAGCAGTTCTTC.

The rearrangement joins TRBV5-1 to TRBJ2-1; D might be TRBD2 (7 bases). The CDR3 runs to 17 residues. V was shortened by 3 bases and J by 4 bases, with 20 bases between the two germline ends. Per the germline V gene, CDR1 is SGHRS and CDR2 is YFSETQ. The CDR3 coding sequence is TGCGCCAGCAGCTCCGAGGGGGGACTACCCATATACAATGAGCAGTTCTTC. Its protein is CASSSEGGLPIYNEQFF.

The CDR3 nucleotides read TGTGCCAGCAGCTTAGAGGTCGGGGGGCAGGGAAACACCATATATTTT. Translating gives CASSLEVGGQGNTIYF. The gene calls are TRBV7-2 and TRBJ1-3; D may be TRBD1 (6 bases). CDR3 length: 16 residues. The germline V and J ends were trimmed by 1 base and 4 bases, with 14 bases remaining between them. CDR1 is SGHTA, CDR2 FQGNSA, per germline.

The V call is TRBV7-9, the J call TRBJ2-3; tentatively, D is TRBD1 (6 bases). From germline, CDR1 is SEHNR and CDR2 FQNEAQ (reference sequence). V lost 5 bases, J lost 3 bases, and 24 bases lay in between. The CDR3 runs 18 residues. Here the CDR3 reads CASSRTGSNNFRTDTQYF. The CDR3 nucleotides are TGTGCCAGCAGCCGAACAGGGAGTAACAACTTTAGGACAGATACGCAGTATTTT.

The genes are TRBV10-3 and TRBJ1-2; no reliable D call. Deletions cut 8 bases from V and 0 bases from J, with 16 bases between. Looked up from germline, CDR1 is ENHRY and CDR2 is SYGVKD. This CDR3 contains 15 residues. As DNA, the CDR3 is TGTGCCATCGCCTCCCCCCAGGCGCCTAACTATGGCTACACCTTC. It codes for CAIASPQAPNYGYTF.

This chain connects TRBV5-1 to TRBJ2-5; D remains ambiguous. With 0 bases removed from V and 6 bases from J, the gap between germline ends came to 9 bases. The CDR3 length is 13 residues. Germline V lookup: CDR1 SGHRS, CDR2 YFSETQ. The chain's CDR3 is CASSLGGAKTQYF. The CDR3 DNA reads TGCGCCAGCAGCTTGGGCGGAGCGAAGACCCAGTACTTC.

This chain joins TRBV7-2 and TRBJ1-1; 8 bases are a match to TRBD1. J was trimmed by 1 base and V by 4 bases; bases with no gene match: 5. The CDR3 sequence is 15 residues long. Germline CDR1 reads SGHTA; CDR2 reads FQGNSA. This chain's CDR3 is CASSSAGGENTEAFF. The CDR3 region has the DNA TGTGCCAGCAGCTCCGCAGGGGGCGAGAACACTGAAGCTTTCTTT.

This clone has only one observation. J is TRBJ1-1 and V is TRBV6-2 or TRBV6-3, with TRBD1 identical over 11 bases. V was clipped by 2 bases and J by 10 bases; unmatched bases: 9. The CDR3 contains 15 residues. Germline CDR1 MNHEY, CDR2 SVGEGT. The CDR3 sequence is CASSYLRTGGGIAFF. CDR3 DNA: TGTGCCAGCAGTTACCTCCGGACAGGGGGCGGGATAGCTTTCTTT.

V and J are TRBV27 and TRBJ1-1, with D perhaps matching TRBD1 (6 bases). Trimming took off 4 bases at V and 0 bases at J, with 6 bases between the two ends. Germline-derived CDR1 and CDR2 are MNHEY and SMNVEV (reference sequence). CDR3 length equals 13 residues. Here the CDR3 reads CASSYRVNTEAFF. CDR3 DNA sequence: TGTGCCAGCAGTTACAGGGTGAACACTGAAGCTTTCTTT.

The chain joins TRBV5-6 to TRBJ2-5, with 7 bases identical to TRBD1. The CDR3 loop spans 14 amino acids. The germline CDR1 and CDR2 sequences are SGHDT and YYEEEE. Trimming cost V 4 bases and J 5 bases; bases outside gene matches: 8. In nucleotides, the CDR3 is TGTGCCAGCAGCACGACAGGGATGGGGGAGACCCAGTACTTC. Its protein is CASSTTGMGETQYF. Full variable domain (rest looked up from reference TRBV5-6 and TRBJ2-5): DAGVTQSPTHLIKTRGQQVTLRCSPKSGHDTVSWYQQALGQGPQFIFQYYEEEERQRGNFPDRFSGHQFPNYSSELNVNALLLGDSALYLCASSTTGMGETQYFGPGTRLLVL.

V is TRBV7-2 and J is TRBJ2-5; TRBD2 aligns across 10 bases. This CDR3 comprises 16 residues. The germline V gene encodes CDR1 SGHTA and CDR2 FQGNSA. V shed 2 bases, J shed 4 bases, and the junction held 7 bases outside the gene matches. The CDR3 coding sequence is TGTGCCAGCAGCTTACAGCCTAGCGGGGGCGGAGAGACCCAGTACTTC. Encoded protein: CASSLQPSGGGETQYF.

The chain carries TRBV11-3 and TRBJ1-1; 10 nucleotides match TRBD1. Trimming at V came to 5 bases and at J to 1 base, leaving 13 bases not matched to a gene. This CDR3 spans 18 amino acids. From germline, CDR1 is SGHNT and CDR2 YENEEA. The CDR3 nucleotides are TGTGCCAGCAGCGCAGACCGGGACAGGGGAAGGAAGAACACTGAAGCTTTCTTT. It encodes CASSADRDRGRKNTEAFF. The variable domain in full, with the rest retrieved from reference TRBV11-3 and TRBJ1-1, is EAGVVQSPRYKIIEKKQPVAFWCNPISGHNTLYWYLQNLGQGPELLIRYENEEAVDDSQLPKDRFSAERLKGVDSTLKIQPAELGDSAVYLCASSADRDRGRKNTEAFFGQGTRLTVV.

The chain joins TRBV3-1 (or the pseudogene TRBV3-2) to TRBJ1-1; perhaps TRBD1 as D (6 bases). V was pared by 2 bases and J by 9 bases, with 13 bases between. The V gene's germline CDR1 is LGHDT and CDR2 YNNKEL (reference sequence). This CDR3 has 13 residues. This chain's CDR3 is CASSQMTGSKAFF. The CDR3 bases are TGTGCCAGCAGCCAAATGACAGGCTCTAAAGCTTTCTTT.

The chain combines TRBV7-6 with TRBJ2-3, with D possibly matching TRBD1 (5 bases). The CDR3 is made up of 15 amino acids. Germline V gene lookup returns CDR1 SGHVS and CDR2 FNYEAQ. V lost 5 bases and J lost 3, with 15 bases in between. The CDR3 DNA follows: TGTGCCAGCAGCACAGGAGTAGATCAAACAGATACGCAGTATTTT. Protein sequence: CASSTGVDQTDTQYF.